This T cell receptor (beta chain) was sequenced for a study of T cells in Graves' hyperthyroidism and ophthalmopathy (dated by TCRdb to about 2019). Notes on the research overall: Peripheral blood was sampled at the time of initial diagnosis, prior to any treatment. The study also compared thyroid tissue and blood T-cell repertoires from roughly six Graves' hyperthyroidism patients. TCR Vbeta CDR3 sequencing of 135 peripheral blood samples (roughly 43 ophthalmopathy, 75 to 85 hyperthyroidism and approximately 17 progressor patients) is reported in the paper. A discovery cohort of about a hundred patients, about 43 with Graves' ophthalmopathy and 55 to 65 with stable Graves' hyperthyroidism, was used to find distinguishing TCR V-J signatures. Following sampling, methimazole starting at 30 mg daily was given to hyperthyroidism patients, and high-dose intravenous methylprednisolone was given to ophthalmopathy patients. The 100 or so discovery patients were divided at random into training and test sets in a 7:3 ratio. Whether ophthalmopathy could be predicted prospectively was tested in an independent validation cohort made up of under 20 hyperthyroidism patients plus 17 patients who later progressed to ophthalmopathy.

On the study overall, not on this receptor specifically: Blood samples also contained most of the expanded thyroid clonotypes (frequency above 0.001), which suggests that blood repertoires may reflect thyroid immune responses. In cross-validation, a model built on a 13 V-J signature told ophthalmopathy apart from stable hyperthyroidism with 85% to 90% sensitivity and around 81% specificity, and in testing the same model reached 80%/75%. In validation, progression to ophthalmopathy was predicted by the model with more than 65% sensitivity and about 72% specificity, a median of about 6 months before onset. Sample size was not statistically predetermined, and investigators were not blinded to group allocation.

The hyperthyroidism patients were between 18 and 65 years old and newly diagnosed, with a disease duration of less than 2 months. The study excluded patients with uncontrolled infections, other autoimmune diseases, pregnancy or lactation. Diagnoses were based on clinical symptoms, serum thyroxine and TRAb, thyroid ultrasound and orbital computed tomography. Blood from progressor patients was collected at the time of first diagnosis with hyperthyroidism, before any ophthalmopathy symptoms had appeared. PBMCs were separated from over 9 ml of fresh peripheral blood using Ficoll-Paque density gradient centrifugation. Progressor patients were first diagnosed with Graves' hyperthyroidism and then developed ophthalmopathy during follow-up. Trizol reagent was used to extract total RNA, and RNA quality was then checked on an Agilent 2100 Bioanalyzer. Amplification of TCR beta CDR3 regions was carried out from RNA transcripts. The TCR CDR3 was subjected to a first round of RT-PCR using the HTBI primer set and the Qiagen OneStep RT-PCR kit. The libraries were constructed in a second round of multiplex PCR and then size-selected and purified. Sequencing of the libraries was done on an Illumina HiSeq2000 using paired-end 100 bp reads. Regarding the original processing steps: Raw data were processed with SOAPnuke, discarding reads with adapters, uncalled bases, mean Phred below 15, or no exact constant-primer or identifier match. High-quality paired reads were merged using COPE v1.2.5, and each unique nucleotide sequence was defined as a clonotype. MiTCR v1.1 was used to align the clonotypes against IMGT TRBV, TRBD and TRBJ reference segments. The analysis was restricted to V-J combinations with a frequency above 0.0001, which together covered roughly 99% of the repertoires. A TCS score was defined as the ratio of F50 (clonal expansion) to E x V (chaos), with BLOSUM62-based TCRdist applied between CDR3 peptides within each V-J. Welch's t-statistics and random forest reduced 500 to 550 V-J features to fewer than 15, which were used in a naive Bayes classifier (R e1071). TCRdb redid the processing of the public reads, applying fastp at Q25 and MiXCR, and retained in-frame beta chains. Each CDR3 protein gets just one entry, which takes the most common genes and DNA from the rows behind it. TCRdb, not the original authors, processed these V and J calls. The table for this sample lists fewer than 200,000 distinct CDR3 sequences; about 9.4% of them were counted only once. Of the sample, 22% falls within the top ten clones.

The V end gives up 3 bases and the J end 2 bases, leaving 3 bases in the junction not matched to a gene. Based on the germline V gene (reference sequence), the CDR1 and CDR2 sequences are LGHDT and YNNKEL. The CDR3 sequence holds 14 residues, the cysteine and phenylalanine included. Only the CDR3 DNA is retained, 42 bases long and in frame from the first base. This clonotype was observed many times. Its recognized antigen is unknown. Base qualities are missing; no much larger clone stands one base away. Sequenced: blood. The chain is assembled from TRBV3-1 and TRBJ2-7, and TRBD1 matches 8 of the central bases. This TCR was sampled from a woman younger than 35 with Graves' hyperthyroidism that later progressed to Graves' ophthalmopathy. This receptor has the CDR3 CASSHRGRTYEQYF. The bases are TGTGCCAGCAGCCACAGGGGGCGTACCTACGAGCAGTACTTC.